A single sample gave rise to the 6 T cell receptor beta chains below, sequenced in a study of shared clonotypes between healthy human individuals. Here immunoSEQ multiplex PCR was the method, and the copy in TCRdb shows in-frame clones only, minus some. The sample yields under 850,000 clones, approximately 72% seen once. Sequencing used memory CD4+ T cells sorted from blood. Described subset: CD45RA-negative fraction. The receptors shown here come from a woman between 25 and 40 years old in good health.

J is TRBJ2-5 and V is TRBV29-1; D tentatively fits TRBD1 or TRBD2 (6 bases each). The ends were cut back, 6 bases at V and 5 bases at J, with 22 bases in the middle. Germline-derived CDR1 and CDR2 are SQVTM and ANQGSEA. This CDR3 is built from 15 residues. This CDR3 reads CSVGGVGGSRETQYF. The CDR3 DNA is TGCAGCGTCGGAGGTGTCGGGGGCAGCAGGGAGACCCAGTACTTC.

Judged by abundance, this clone is medium-sized. The chain combines TRBV7-7 with TRBJ2-3, with 7 nucleotides matching TRBD2. Germline-derived CDR1 and CDR2 are SSHAT and FNYEAQ (reference sequence). V trimming: 1 base; J trimming: 4 bases; junction bases outside the gene matches: 2. The length of the CDR3 is 14 residues. In nucleotides, the CDR3 is TGTGCCAGCAGCTTAGAACTAGCGTCAGATACGCAGTATTTT. Its translation: CASSLELASDTQYF.

This CDR3 reads CASSMRGLVNEQFF. The CDR3 DNA sequence: TGTGCCAGTAGTATGAGGGGGTTGGTGAATGAGCAGTTCTTC. V and J are TRBV19 and TRBJ2-1; D is possibly TRBD1 (6 bases). Germline V gene lookup returns CDR1 LNHDA and CDR2 SQIVND (reference sequence). The CDR3 contains 14 residues. Trimming took off 3 bases at V and 7 bases at J, with 13 bases between the two ends.

This clone has just one count. The rearrangement links TRBV5-5 to TRBJ1-1; D gene unclear. The ends were cut back, 4 bases at V and 7 bases at J, with 20 bases in the middle. There are 15 residues in the CDR3. The germline CDR1 and CDR2 sequences are SGHKS and YYEKEE (reference sequence). The DNA of the CDR3 is TGTGCCAGCAGCCTACATGTGGGTCTTAGGGTTGAAGCTTTCTTT. This gives the protein CASSLHVGLRVEAFF.

The chain recombines TRBV5-4 with TRBJ2-7; D not certain. CDR3 length equals 13 residues. V was trimmed by 0 bases and J by 4 bases, leaving 8 bases between them. CDR1 is SGHNT, CDR2 YYREEE, per germline (reference sequence). The CDR3 DNA reads as TGTGCCAGCAGCTTGGCGGGTATGTACGAGCAGTACTTC. It is translated as CASSLAGMYEQYF.

This clone turned up a few times. This chain connects TRBV29-1 to TRBJ2-5, with D perhaps matching TRBD1 (6 bases). The V and J ends lost 4 bases and 2 bases respectively, with 17 bases between them. Germline values: CDR1 SQVTM, CDR2 ANQGSEA. CDR3 length equals 15 residues. The CDR3 protein is CSVALRLTGQETQYF. The CDR3 DNA reads as TGCAGCGTTGCCTTGAGGTTGACAGGACAAGAGACCCAGTACTTC.